This T cell receptor (beta chain) comes out of a study of neurological immune-mediated disorders (dated by TCRdb to between 2018 and 2020). For the study in its entirety: The study compared peripheral blood TCR-beta repertoires of HTLV-I-associated myelopathy (HAM/TSP) patients, multiple sclerosis patients and healthy controls using UMI-based sequencing. Of the roughly 68 subjects in the cohort, around 14 were HAM/TSP patients, roughly 35 were multiple sclerosis patients, and 20 were healthy controls. Alongside PBMC samples, the set of fewer than 110 TCR-beta libraries contained longitudinal samples, technical triplicates, and paired CD4+ and CD8+ T-cell subsets that had been sorted. Longitudinal HAM/TSP donors and healthy donors each had 3 time-points at intervals of about 3-45 months.

This clonotype was recorded at least ten times. Its antigen is still unknown. Per-nucleotide qualities are absent, and no much larger clonotype sits a single base away. What the authors observed across the whole study: TCR clonal expansion was highest in HAM/TSP patients and lowest in MS patients, with MS patients falling below even healthy controls. Expanded clones from different subjects shared no identical CDR3 amino acid sequences, which suggests that TCR-beta repertoires were private in all groups.

cDNA was synthesized by template-switch 5'RACE using a primer with a 10-nucleotide random unique molecular identifier that tagged each TCR transcript. Each sequencing run produced over 160 million TCR-beta sequences covering 15-18 subjects. The RNeasy kit was used to extract total RNA. Using the KAPA Real-time Library Amplification kit, TCR-beta VDJ regions were amplified with primers for the TCR constant region and the 5'RACE anchor. A first PCR added sample indexes and Illumina adaptors, after which a second PCR increased the library yield. After purification with Ampure beads, the TCR product of roughly 650 bp was size-selected on a 2% E-gel SizeSelection system. Before pooling, library quality was assessed on a Bioanalyzer, concentration was determined with Qubit, and library quantification was performed with the Kapa Library Quantification kit. An Illumina HiSeq 2500 was used to sequence the libraries paired-end at 2 x 150 bp. To increase sequence diversity, about 23-30% phiX was spiked into each library pool. The original methods were these. Quality-filtered reads were processed with the UMI-based MiGEC pipeline, and over 80% of raw TCR sequences were removed by the MiGEC pipeline during error correction. IMGT germline references were used for aligning VDJ genes, and each clonotype was defined as a unique CDR3 amino acid sequence together with its V-J genes. Clonal expansion, Shannon diversity and CDR3 relatedness (CalcPairwiseDistances, ClusterSamples) were evaluated with VDJtools, and phylogenetic trees were built with CLCbio workbench. Expanded clones were defined as having at least 8 unique UMIs, based on coefficient-of-variation modelling across technical triplicates. TCRdb redid the processing of the public reads, applying fastp at Q25 and MiXCR, and retained in-frame beta chains. One record per CDR3 amino acid sequence lists the most common genes and DNA. It is TCRdb's table, rather than the study itself, that gives the V and J calls and clone size. The sample includes some 54,000 distinct CDR3 sequences, with 9.5% to 12% observed a single time. The ten top clones hold 6.6% of the sample.

Unmatched junction bases come to 8, with V trimmed by 1 base and J by 0 bases. The CDR3 covers 17 residues, taking in both the cysteine and the phenylalanine. The kept DNA is CDR3 alone, 51 bases in frame from the first base. Looking up the germline V gene yields CDR1 KGHSH and CDR2 LQKENI. The time point label corresponds to: longitudinal time-point 1 (baseline). For the unsorted PBMC libraries, 2 million PBMCs were stored in RNAlater at -80 degrees C until RNA extraction and were used to generate the libraries. PBMCs were separated from peripheral blood using Ficoll-Hypaque density gradient centrifugation and then cryopreserved in liquid nitrogen.

This receptor chain uses TRBV18 and TRBJ2-5; TRBD1 matches 7 bases in the middle. The sample was PBMCs. This TCR was sampled from a male donor with HTLV-1-associated myelopathy (HAM/TSP). The nucleotide sequence reads as follows: TGTGCCAGCTCACCACTTGAGACAGGGCCCCACCAAGAGACCCAGTACTTC. This gives the protein CASSPLETGPHQETQYF.